This record covers a single TCR beta chain. Antigen: not known. The sample comes from a study of T cell responses to AZD1222 COVID-19 vaccine. Study-wide results and limits: Recipients of AZD1222 seropositive at baseline numbered only 5 or 6. An increase in Spike-specific TCR breadth and depth was observed after two AZD1222 doses.

Trimming left V 1 base short and J 6 bases short, with 13 bases between. This CDR3 spans 15 amino acids. Germline assignment: CDR1 SGHTA and CDR2 FQGNSA. TCRdb's copy holds only in-frame clones and misses some; the assay was immunoSEQ multiplex PCR. The sample holds 100,000 to 150,000 clones, about 88% seen once. This rearrangement joins TRBV7-2 to TRBJ2-4; D could derive from TRBD1 or TRBD2 (6 bases each). The TCR was taken from an adult in good health. The sample consisted of peripheral blood, taken on day 0 of AZD1222 vaccination. CDR3 coding DNA: TGTGCCAGCAGCTTAGAGGGGGGCAGCTTAAACATTCAGTACTTC. Its protein product is CASSLEGGSLNIQYF.